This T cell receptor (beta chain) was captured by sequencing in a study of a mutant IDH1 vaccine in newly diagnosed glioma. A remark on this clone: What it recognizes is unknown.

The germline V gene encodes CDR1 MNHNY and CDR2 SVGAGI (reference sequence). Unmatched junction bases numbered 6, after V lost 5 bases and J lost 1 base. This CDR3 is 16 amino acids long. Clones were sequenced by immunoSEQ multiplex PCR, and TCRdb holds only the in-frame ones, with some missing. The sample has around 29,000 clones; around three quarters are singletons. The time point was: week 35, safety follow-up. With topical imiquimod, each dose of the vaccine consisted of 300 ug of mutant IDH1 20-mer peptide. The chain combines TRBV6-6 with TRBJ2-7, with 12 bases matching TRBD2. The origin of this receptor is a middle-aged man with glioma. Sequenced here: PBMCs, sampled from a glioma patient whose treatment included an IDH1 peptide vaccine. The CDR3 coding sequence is TGTGCCAGCAGTCATGGACTAGCGGGATATTCCTACGAGCAGTACTTC. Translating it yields CASSHGLAGYSYEQYF.